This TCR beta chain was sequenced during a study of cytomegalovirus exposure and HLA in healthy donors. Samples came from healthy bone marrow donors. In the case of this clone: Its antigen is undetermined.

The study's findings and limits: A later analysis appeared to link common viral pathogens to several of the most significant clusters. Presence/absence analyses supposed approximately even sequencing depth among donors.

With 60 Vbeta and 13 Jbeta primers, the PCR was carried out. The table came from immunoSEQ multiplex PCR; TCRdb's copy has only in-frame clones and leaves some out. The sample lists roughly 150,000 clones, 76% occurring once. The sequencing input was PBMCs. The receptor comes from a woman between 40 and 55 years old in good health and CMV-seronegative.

In DNA, the CDR3 is TGTGCCAGCAGCCCCGGGACAGGAACTTGGCTAGGCTACACCTTC. Its protein product is CASSPGTGTWLGYTF. V usage is TRBV28 and J usage is TRBJ1-2; 8 bases are a match to TRBD1. V lost 6 bases and J lost 8; bases outside the gene matches: 14. Germline V gives CDR1 MDHEN, CDR2 SYDVKM. This CDR3 is 15 amino acids long.